Listed here are 14 T cell receptor beta chains from one sample, sequenced in a study of CD8 T cells in Susac syndrome. Random-hexamer reverse transcription was applied to roughly 0.45 to 1 ug RNA. One entry per CDR3 protein, called by TCRdb with MiXCR from the immunoSEQ multiplex PCR reads. The sample yields some 100,000 distinct CDR3 sequences, just under 95% seen once. The sample taken for sequencing was CD8+ T cells from PBMCs. These receptors all come from a human donor in good health.

This clonotype was observed a few times. The genes are TRBV14 and TRBJ2-2; no firm D call. CDR1 and CDR2 from the germline V gene are SGHDN and FVKESK. V lost 4 bases to trimming and J lost 7 bases, with 7 bases between them. The CDR3 spans 12 residues. CDR3 bases: TGTGCCAGCAGCCCCAAAGGCGGGGAGCTGTTTTTT. Translating it yields CASSPKGGELFF.

The V and J genes are TRBV5-8 and TRBJ2-6; 7 bases align to TRBD1. Germline V gives CDR1 SGHTS, CDR2 YDEGEE. Trimming at V came to 3 bases and at J to 3 bases, leaving 9 bases not matched to a gene. The CDR3 has 17 residues. The CDR3 region is CASSSRQGYYGANVLTF. CDR3 DNA: TGTGCCAGCAGCTCTCGACAGGGTTACTATGGGGCCAACGTCCTGACTTTC.

The V call is TRBV5-1, the J call TRBJ2-3; perhaps TRBD2 as D (5 bases). The CDR3 contains 16 residues. CDR1 is SGHRS and CDR2 is YFSETQ in the germline V gene. The V end lost 4 bases, the J end lost 0 bases, and 15 bases lay between the germline ends. CDR3 loop: CASSPPEAASTDTQYF. CDR3 sequence (DNA): TGCGCCAGCAGCCCGCCGGAGGCAGCTAGCACAGATACGCAGTATTTT.

This clonotype showed up just once. The V call is TRBV7-3, the J call TRBJ1-2, with 12 bases aligning to TRBD1. After removal of 5 bases from V and 8 bases from J, the junction contained 6 bases not matched to a gene. The CDR3 spans 14 residues. Germline CDR1 is SGHTA and CDR2 is FQGTGA. This CDR3 reads CASSPGTGGSGYTF. CDR3 in DNA: TGTGCCAGCAGCCCCGGGACAGGGGGCTCCGGCTACACCTTC.

The chain has TRBV30 and TRBJ2-7, with 8 bases lining up with TRBD1. After removal of 1 base from V and 3 bases from J, the junction contained 8 bases not matched to a gene. The CDR3 contains 15 residues. Per the germline V gene, CDR1 is GTSNPN and CDR2 is SVGIG (reference sequence). The DNA of the CDR3 is TGTGCCTGGAGTGGCGGCGGACAGGGAGTCTACGAGCAGTACTTC. It yields the protein CAWSGGGQGVYEQYF.

The sample holds a few counts of this clonotype. The chain combines TRBV29-1 with TRBJ2-7, with D possibly TRBD2 on 6 matching bases. CDR1 is SQVTM, CDR2 ANQGSEA, per germline. The CDR3 extends over 12 amino acids. Trimming stripped 4 bases from V and 4 bases from J, with 11 bases between. The CDR3 DNA is TGCAGCGTTGTATTCGGGACTTACGAGCAGTACTTC. As protein: CSVVFGTYEQYF.

This clonotype was detected once. CDR3 nucleotide sequence: TGCGCCAGCAGCCAAGATCATGGGGGCAGGGGGAAGTACGAGCAGTACTTC. This codes for CASSQDHGGRGKYEQYF. The gene calls are TRBV4-3 and TRBJ2-7; 7 nucleotides match TRBD1. The CDR3 is made up of 17 amino acids. Germline loops: CDR1 LGHNA, CDR2 YSLEER. Trimming cost V 0 bases and J 4 bases; bases outside gene matches: 12.

The CDR3 coding sequence is TGCAGTGCCGGGGGACTAGCGGGGGGGAGGTCCTACAATGAGCAGTTCTTC. Encoded protein: CSAGGLAGGRSYNEQFF. The genes are TRBV20-1 and TRBJ2-1, with 16 bases that match TRBD2. Germline lookup yields CDR1 DFQATT and CDR2 SNEGSKA (reference sequence). The V and J ends lost 6 bases and 1 base, in that order; junction bases with no gene match: 6. CDR3 length: 17 residues.

The J gene is TRBJ2-3, the V gene TRBV5-1, with D possibly being TRBD2 (6 bases). In germline, CDR1 is SGHRS, CDR2 YFSETQ. With 7 bases removed from V and 4 bases from J, the gap between germline ends came to 19 bases. There are 15 residues in the CDR3. The CDR3 nucleotides read TGCGCCAGCCTACCAGTGGCGGGGCGGGCAGATACGCAGTATTTT. Protein product: CASLPVAGRADTQYF.

V and J are TRBV20-1 and TRBJ2-7, with D perhaps matching TRBD1 or TRBD2 (5 bases each). The CDR3 contains 14 residues. Per germline, CDR1 DFQATT and CDR2 SNEGSKA (reference sequence). The CDR3 DNA follows: TGCAGCTGCCGGGACGAACGGGGCGCGTACGAGCAGTACTTC. Encoded protein: CSCRDERGAYEQYF.

V gene TRBV6-1 combines with J gene TRBJ1-5; D may be TRBD1 (5 bases). The germline V gene has CDR1 MNHNS and CDR2 SASEGT. Trimming stripped 0 bases from V and 7 bases from J, with 13 bases between. The CDR3 is 15 residues long. CDR3 region: CASSEAGPQGQPQHF. Here the CDR3 DNA reads TGTGCCAGCAGTGAAGCGGGACCTCAGGGACAGCCCCAGCATTTT.

The rearrangement uses TRBV4-3 and TRBJ1-2; D possibly corresponds to TRBD1 (5 bases). V gave up 0 bases and J gave up 5 bases, with 16 bases separating them. There are 16 residues in the CDR3. Germline lookup yields CDR1 LGHNA and CDR2 YSLEER. The CDR3 is CASSQEVRDPWYGYTF. Here the CDR3 DNA reads TGCGCCAGCAGCCAAGAAGTCCGGGACCCTTGGTATGGCTACACCTTC.

The chain carries TRBV27 and TRBJ2-1, with 8 nucleotides matching TRBD1. Germline-derived CDR1 and CDR2 are MNHEY and SMNVEV (reference sequence). The CDR3 covers 14 residues. Unmatched junction bases numbered 10, after V lost 7 bases and J lost 8 bases. The CDR3 DNA sequence: TGTGCCAGCACCCCCTTCGCAGGGGGCGATGAGCAGTTCTTC. As protein: CASTPFAGGDEQFF.

The V call is TRBV12-3 or TRBV12-4, the J call TRBJ2-3; 11 bases are a match to TRBD1. J gave up 5 bases and V 7 bases, and 8 bases lay outside the gene matches. The CDR3 extends over 15 amino acids. This CDR3 reads CASTPGQGAEDTQYF. The CDR3, as DNA: TGTGCCAGCACCCCCGGACAGGGGGCGGAAGATACGCAGTATTTT.